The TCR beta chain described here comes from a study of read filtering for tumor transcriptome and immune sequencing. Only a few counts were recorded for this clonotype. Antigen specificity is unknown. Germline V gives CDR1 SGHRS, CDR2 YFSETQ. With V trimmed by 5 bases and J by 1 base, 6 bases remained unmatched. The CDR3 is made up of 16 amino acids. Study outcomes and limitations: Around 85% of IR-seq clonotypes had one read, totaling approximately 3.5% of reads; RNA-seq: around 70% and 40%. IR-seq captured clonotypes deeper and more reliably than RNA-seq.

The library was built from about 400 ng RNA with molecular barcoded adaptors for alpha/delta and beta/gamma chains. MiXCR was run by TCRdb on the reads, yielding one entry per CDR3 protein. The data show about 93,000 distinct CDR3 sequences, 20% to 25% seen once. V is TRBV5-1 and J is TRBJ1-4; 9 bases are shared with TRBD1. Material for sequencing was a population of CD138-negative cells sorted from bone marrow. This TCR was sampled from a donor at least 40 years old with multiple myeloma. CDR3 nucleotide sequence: TGCGCCAGCAGGTACCGGACAGGGGTAACTAATGAAAAACTGTTTTTT. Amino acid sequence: CASRYRTGVTNEKLFF.